Here is one T cell receptor beta chain with its context. The antigen is undetermined. These data belong to a study of cytomegalovirus exposure and HLA in healthy donors. When sampled, the donors appeared nominally healthy, though they likely had unrecorded immune exposures. It was with 60 Vbeta and 13 Jbeta primers that the PCR ran. The repertoire was sequenced with immunoSEQ multiplex PCR; TCRdb's copy has only in-frame clones and lacks some. The profile shows about 120,000 clones, approximately 87% of them singletons. Study results and limitations: A later analysis reportedly found that, within productive TCRs, an Asian-associated ancestry cluster had fewer N-insertions than the mean observed across the roughly 700 donors. Association of approximately 18,000 TCR beta sequences with HLA alleles was found at 0.05 false discovery rate in a later analysis.

CDR3 size: 13 residues. V lost 9 bases and J lost 3; bases outside the gene matches: 4. From germline, CDR1 is SNHLY and CDR2 FYNNEI. Sequenced material: PBMCs. The TCR was taken from a young man in good health and CMV-seropositive. The chain joins TRBV2 to TRBJ2-7, with 11 bases aligning to TRBD2. DNA for the CDR3: TGTGCCAGTCAACTAGCGGGGGTCTACGAGCAGTACTTC. It encodes CASQLAGVYEQYF.